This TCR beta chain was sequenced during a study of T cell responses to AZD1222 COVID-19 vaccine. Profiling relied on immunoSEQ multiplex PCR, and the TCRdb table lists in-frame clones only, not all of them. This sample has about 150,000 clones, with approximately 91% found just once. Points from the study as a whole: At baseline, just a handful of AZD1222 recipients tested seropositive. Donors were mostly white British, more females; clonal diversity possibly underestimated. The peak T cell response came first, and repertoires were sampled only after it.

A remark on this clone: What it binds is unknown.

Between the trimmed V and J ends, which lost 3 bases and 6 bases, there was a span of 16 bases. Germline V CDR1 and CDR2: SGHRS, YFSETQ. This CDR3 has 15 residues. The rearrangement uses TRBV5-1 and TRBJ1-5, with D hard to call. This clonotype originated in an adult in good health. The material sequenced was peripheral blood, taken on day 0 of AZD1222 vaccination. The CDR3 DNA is TGCGCCAGCAGCTGGTATGGGAGGGCAGGTCAGCCCCAGCATTTT. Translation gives CASSWYGRAGQPQHF.